The 12 T cell receptor beta chains given below trace back to one sample, sequenced in a study of graft-versus-host responses after intestinal transplantation. For these TCRs, the target antigens are not known. The data were produced by immunoSEQ multiplex PCR, yet TCRdb's version contains in-frame clones alone and is incomplete. Here the sample spans 86,000 or so clones, 75% to 95% being singletons. This sample comprised unstimulated CD8+ T cells sorted from spleen or lymph node cells, obtained before intestinal transplant. The receptors derive from a human donor who received an intestinal transplant.

The rearrangement uses TRBV10-3 and TRBJ2-3, with 15 bases identical to TRBD2. Germline loops: CDR1 ENHRY, CDR2 SYGVKD. The CDR3 is made up of 17 amino acids. Unmatched junction bases numbered 7, after V lost 6 bases and J lost 3 bases. The CDR3 sequence is CAIRGLAGGKPTDTQYF. The CDR3 nucleotides are TGTGCCATCAGGGGACTAGCGGGAGGAAAGCCGACAGATACGCAGTATTTT.

V is TRBV9 and J is TRBJ2-3; the D gene could be TRBD1 or TRBD2 (5 bases each). Germline-derived CDR1 and CDR2 are SGDLS and YYNGEE. This CDR3 is built from 14 residues. Trimming took off 4 bases at V and 2 bases at J, with 11 bases between the two ends. The CDR3 nucleotides read TGTGCCAGCAGCCTAGAGGGGAACACAGATACGCAGTATTTT. The encoded protein is CASSLEGNTDTQYF.

This sequence joins TRBV19 and TRBJ1-5; D remains ambiguous. The CDR3 covers 13 residues. Deletions cut 6 bases from V and 7 bases from J, with 13 bases between. Germline assignment: CDR1 LNHDA and CDR2 SQIVND (reference sequence). CDR3 in amino acids: CASRLAEGQPQHF. CDR3 DNA sequence: TGTGCCAGTAGGCTGGCGGAGGGACAGCCCCAGCATTTT.

This clone showed up just once. The chain uses TRBV19 and TRBJ2-2; TRBD1 is a possible D gene (5 bases). CDR3 length: 15 amino acids. Germline lookup yields CDR1 LNHDA and CDR2 SQIVND (reference sequence). V lost 3 bases, J lost 3 bases, and 11 bases lay in between. The CDR3 DNA reads TGTGCCAGTAGTATTCGGCACAGGTACACCGGGGAGCTGTTTTTT. This encodes CASSIRHRYTGELFF.

This chain uses TRBV28 with TRBJ2-3; TRBD2 is a possible D gene (5 bases). Trimming pared 1 base from V and 5 bases from J, leaving 7 bases between. Germline-derived CDR1 and CDR2 are MDHEN and SYDVKM. This CDR3 spans 13 amino acids. CDR3 sequence (DNA): TGTGCCAGCAGTTTATCCGCGGGAGATACGCAGTATTTT. Its translation is CASSLSAGDTQYF.

This chain's CDR3 is CASSLLERDSYNEQFF. In DNA form, the CDR3 reads TGTGCCAGCAGCTTGCTCGAGAGGGACTCCTACAATGAGCAGTTCTTC. J is TRBJ2-1 and V is TRBV7-9, with D tentatively TRBD2 (5 bases). V dropped 3 bases and J dropped 0 bases, with 12 bases sitting between them. Germline V gene sequence: CDR1 SEHNR, CDR2 FQNEAQ (reference sequence). The CDR3 is 16 residues long.

The genes are TRBV6-6 and TRBJ1-2; D call uncertain. Germline V lookup: CDR1 MNHNY, CDR2 SVGAGI (reference sequence). This CDR3 comprises 12 residues. Trimming took 2 bases from V and 5 from J, leaving 6 bases between them. In nucleotides, the CDR3 is TGTGCCAGCAGTTACGAGGTGTATGGCTACACCTTC. Protein sequence: CASSYEVYGYTF.

The chain is built from TRBV6-5 and TRBJ1-2; TRBD1 matches 10 bases. The CDR3 runs 15 residues. Looked up from germline, CDR1 is MNHEY and CDR2 is SVGAGI. After removal of 5 bases from V and 6 bases from J, the junction contained 9 bases not matched to a gene. The CDR3 region is CASSPPGQGTDGYTF. DNA for the CDR3: TGTGCCAGCAGTCCTCCGGGACAGGGGACGGATGGCTACACCTTC.

V and J are TRBV4-2 and TRBJ2-1; no reliable D call. Germline V gives CDR1 LGHNA, CDR2 YNFKEQ. Trimming pared 0 bases from V and 4 bases from J, leaving 10 bases between. The CDR3 loop spans 15 amino acids. In DNA, the CDR3 is TGTGCCAGCAGCCAAGATCTTGGGCTGTACAATGAGCAGTTCTTC. Its protein product is CASSQDLGLYNEQFF.

The V and J genes are TRBV27 and TRBJ2-7; either TRBD1 or TRBD2 may fit D (6 bases each). This CDR3 is built from 14 residues. Germline CDR1 is MNHEY and CDR2 is SMNVEV (reference sequence). The V end lost 3 bases, the J end lost 2 bases, and 11 bases lay between the germline ends. The CDR3 DNA is TGTGCCAGCAGTTTTGGGGGGCTGGCCTACGAGCAGTACTTC. Protein sequence: CASSFGGLAYEQYF.

This chain joins TRBV5-6 and TRBJ2-5; D perhaps matches TRBD1 (5 bases). The CDR3 loop spans 13 amino acids. CDR1 SGHDT and CDR2 YYEEEE come from the germline V gene. Trimming removed 4 bases at V and 5 bases at J, with 12 bases between. The DNA for the CDR3 is TGTGCCAGCAGCCCGGACACGGAGGAGACCCAGTACTTC. Translating gives CASSPDTEETQYF.

The chain recombines TRBV5-6 with TRBJ2-2, with D maybe TRBD2 (6 bases). Germline-derived CDR1 and CDR2 are SGHDT and YYEEEE. V was trimmed by 5 bases and J by 2 bases, leaving 13 bases between them. The CDR3 totals 15 residues. The CDR3 is CASSPRGLNTGELFF. In nucleotides, the CDR3 is TGTGCCAGCAGTCCTAGGGGACTCAACACCGGGGAGCTGTTTTTT. Variable domain in full (rest from reference TRBV5-6 and TRBJ2-2): DAGVTQSPTHLIKTRGQQVTLRCSPKSGHDTVSWYQQALGQGPQFIFQYYEEEERQRGNFPDRFSGHQFPNYSSELNVNALLLGDSALYLCASSPRGLNTGELFFGEGSRLTVL.